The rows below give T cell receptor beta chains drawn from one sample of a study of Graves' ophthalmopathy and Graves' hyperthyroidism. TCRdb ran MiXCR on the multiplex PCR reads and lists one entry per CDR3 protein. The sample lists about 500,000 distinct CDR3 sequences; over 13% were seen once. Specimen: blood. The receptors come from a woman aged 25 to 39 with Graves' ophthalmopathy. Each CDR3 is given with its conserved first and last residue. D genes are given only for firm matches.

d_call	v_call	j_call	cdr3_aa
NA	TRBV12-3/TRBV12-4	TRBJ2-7	CASSQESYEQYF
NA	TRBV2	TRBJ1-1	CASRWGPEAFF
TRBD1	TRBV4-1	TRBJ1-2	CASSQGDRGLGGYTF
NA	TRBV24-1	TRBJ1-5	CATSGIGSVGQPQHF
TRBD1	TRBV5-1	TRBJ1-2	CASSELTGVGGYTF
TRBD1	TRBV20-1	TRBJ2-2	CSARPYLVHRGKTGELFF
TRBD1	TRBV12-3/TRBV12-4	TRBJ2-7	CASSLSDRGLEQYF
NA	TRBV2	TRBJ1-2	CASSEDLGGNYGYTF
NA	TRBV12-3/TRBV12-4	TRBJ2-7	CASSPLSGLRTYEQYF
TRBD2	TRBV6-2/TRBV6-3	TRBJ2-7	CASNPRDYNSYEQYF
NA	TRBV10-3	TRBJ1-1	CAISEEGGHAFF
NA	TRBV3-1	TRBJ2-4	CASSQDGWSSRVAKNIQYF
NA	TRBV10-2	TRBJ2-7	CASRQRVTYEQYF
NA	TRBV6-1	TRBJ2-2	CASTALVTNTGELFF
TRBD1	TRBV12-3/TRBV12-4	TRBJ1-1	CASSDRGREVGEAFF
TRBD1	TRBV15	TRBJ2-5	CATSSRRTGLQETQYF
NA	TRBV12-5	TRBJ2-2	CASGLWTDPNTGELFF
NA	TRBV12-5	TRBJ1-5	CASQGFSNQPQHF
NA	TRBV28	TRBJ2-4	CASNRASQSQYF
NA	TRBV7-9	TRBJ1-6	CASSLGSREGFSPLHF
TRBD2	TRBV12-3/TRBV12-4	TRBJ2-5	CASMRPGTSGVVGETQYF
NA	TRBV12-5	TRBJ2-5	CASATRAGEGKETQYF
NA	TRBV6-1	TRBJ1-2	CASSVFRGANYGYTF
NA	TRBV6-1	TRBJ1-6	CANRDGYSPLHF
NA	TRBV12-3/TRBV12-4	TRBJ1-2	CASSFHPNNYGYTF
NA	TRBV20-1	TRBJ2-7	CSARPRGDEQYF
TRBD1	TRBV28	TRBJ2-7	CASSLRDRAGSYEQYF
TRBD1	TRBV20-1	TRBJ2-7	CSARIGTGYPYEQYF
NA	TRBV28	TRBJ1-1	CATRGQSDTEAFF
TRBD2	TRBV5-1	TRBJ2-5	CASSSPGGLGETQYF
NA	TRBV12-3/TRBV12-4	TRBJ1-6	CASSFGQAYNSPLHF
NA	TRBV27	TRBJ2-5	CASSPEAPETTQYF
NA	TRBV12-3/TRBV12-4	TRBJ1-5	CASSSRGGGNQPQHF
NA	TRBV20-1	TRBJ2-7	CRLLRGREQYF
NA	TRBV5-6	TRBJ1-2	CASTPGRGVNYGYTF
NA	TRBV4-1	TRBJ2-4	CASSPGYLGAKNIQYF
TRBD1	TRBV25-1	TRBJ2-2	CASRPPRQGTGELFF
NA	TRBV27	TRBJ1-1	CASSLEGWNTEAFF
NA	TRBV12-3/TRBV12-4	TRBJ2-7	CASSLSSAYEQYF
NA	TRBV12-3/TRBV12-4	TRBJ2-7	CASSPLLIRQRSQYF
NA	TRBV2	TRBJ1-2	CASSDEDTYGYTF
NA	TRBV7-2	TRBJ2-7	CASSLASGTSYEQYF
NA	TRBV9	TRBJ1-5	CASSVGGYQPQHF
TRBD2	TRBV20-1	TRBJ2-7	CSASRTSVTYEQYF
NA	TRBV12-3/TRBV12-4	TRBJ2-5	CASSLRRPPSGTQYF
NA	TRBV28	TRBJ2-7	CASSLRDRAYEQYF